The 10 T cell receptor beta chains reported below all come from one sample, sequenced in a study of T cells in Graves' hyperthyroidism and ophthalmopathy. Researchers amplified the TCR beta CDR3 regions from RNA transcripts. Carried out on the TCR CDR3, a first-round RT-PCR used the HTBI primer set. TCRdb analysed the multiplex PCR reads with MiXCR anew, one entry per CDR3 protein. In the table there are about 520,000 distinct CDR3 sequences, 24% of which are singletons. The sample was blood. Receptors were obtained from a woman between 25 and 40 years old with Graves' ophthalmopathy.

This clonotype showed up many times. The chain employs TRBV29-1 and TRBJ1-1; TRBD1 might be the D (5 bases). V lost 4 bases and J 3 bases, leaving 9 bases between the germline ends. This CDR3 contains 12 residues. Germline CDR1 SQVTM, CDR2 ANQGSEA. In DNA form, the CDR3 reads TGCAGCGTTGTTTGGGACTACACTGAAGCTTTCTTT. Amino acid sequence: CSVVWDYTEAFF.

This clonotype was recorded many times. The V gene is TRBV12-3 or TRBV12-4, the J gene TRBJ1-3; D gene ambiguous. There are 15 residues in the CDR3. V was cut by 5 bases and J by 0 bases, with 11 bases left in between. The CDR3 coding sequence is TGTGCCAGCAGTGCCGTGGGGTCCTCTGGAAACACCATATATTTT. Residues: CASSAVGSSGNTIYF.

This clonotype was found many times. The chain links TRBV6-9 to TRBJ1-6, with unresolved D. V was clipped by 4 bases and J by 9 bases, with 10 bases between them. CDR1 and CDR2 from the germline V gene are MNHGY and SVAAGI. This CDR3 has 13 amino acids. DNA of the CDR3: TGTGCCAGCAGTTCGCGGGGAGGTTCACCCCTCCACTTT. Protein: CASSSRGGSPLHF.

This clonotype was counted between two and nine times. The chain carries TRBV30 and TRBJ2-5; TRBD2 might be the D (5 bases). There are 13 residues in the CDR3. The V end was cut by 3 bases, the J end by 0 bases, with 8 bases between. Germline V lookup: CDR1 GTSNPN, CDR2 SVGIG (reference sequence). The CDR3 region has the DNA TGTGCCTGGAGGGAGGCTAACCAAGAGACCCAGTACTTC. Protein: CAWREANQETQYF.

In its sample, this clonotype was seen many times. The gene calls are TRBV6-1 and TRBJ2-7, with D unclear. The CDR3 covers 15 residues. The germline gives CDR1 MNHNS, CDR2 SASEGT. With 7 bases removed from V and 3 bases from J, the gap between germline ends came to 19 bases. The CDR3 loop is CASIAPPFLDYEQYF. The DNA of the CDR3 is TGTGCCAGCATTGCCCCGCCCTTCTTAGACTACGAGCAGTACTTC.

V usage is TRBV15 and J usage is TRBJ2-1; D remains unclear. Trimming stripped 3 bases from V and 2 bases from J, with 8 bases between. Germline V gene data show CDR1 as LNHNV and CDR2 as YYDKDF (reference sequence). This CDR3 has 14 amino acids. Written as DNA, the CDR3 is TGTGCCACCAGCAGTAAAGGCACCTACAATGAGCAGTTCTTC. Its translation: CATSSKGTYNEQFF.

The CDR3 DNA reads TGTGCCAGCAGTGGTGGGGACTTTTTCAACACTGAAGCTTTCTTT. Its translation: CASSGGDFFNTEAFF. The chain carries TRBV6-1 and TRBJ1-1, with D possibly TRBD1 on 5 matching bases. Germline V CDR1 and CDR2: MNHNS, SASEGT. This CDR3 has 15 residues. Trimming cost V 4 bases and J 2 bases, with 14 bases left between them.

In this sample, this clonotype turned up a few times. V gene TRBV30 combines with J gene TRBJ2-7; 8 bases are a match to TRBD1. The V gene end was trimmed by 3 bases and the J gene end by 4 bases; junction bases not matched to a gene: 5. The CDR3 sequence is 13 residues long. Per the germline V gene, CDR1 is GTSNPN and CDR2 is SVGIG (reference sequence). The CDR3 nucleotides read TGTGCCTGGAGCAGGGACAGGAAATACGAGCAGTACTTC. This codes for CAWSRDRKYEQYF.

This clonotype was observed many times. CDR3 sequence reads: CASSWDRTTNTEAFF. The CDR3 coding sequence is TGTGCCAGCAGTTGGGACAGGACGACAAACACTGAAGCTTTCTTT. V is TRBV2 and J is TRBJ1-1; 8 bases agree with TRBD1. This CDR3 region has 15 residues. Germline V gene data show CDR1 as SNHLY and CDR2 as FYNNEI. V lost 5 bases, J lost 2 bases, and 7 bases stayed unmatched.

At least ten counts were recorded for this clonotype. V is TRBV6-2 or TRBV6-3 and J is TRBJ1-2; TRBD1 is a possible D gene (6 bases). This CDR3 comprises 14 residues. From germline, CDR1 is MNHEY and CDR2 SVGEGT. V shed 7 bases and J shed 2 bases, with 14 bases lying between them. The CDR3 region has the DNA TGTGCCAGCAACCTACTGGACAGCAACTATGGCTACACCTTC. Amino acids: CASNLLDSNYGYTF.